These 5 T cell receptor beta chains originate from one sample sequenced in a study of siplizumab effects on memory and regulatory T cells. Produced via immunoSEQ multiplex PCR; TCRdb's table is partial and in-frame only. This table holds approximately 65,000 clones, 70% to 90% found once. Sequencing was done on a sample of memory CD4+ T cells sorted from blood. These receptors were collected from a human donor in good health.

The chain recombines TRBV6-6 with TRBJ2-3, with D unresolved. The CDR3 is made up of 13 amino acids. CDR1 and CDR2 (germline): MNHNY, SVGAGI (reference sequence). Trimming left V 5 bases short and J 3 bases short, with 9 bases between. The CDR3 here is CASSPPGTDTQYF. The CDR3 DNA reads TGTGCCAGCAGTCCTCCCGGGACAGATACGCAGTATTTT.

The chain uses TRBV11-2 and TRBJ1-2; D call uncertain. The CDR3 contains 16 residues. Germline CDR1 reads SGHAT; CDR2 reads FQNNGV. V lost 0 bases and J 8 bases, leaving 19 bases between the germline ends. The CDR3 nucleotides read TGTGCCAGCAGCTTAGATTGGACGCCAGTAGCGGGGGGCTACACCTTC. Its translation is CASSLDWTPVAGGYTF.

The V and J genes are TRBV27 and TRBJ2-2, with a tentative D call TRBD2 (5 bases). The CDR3 spans 14 residues. In germline, CDR1 is MNHEY, CDR2 SMNVEV (reference sequence). V lost 9 bases to trimming and J lost 2 bases, with 13 bases between them. CDR3 DNA: TGTGCCAGTACCGGAGGATCCAACACCGGGGAGCTGTTTTTT. It translates to CASTGGSNTGELFF.

The gene calls are TRBV5-1 and TRBJ2-3; no clear D. CDR1 is SGHRS and CDR2 is YFSETQ in the germline V gene. The CDR3 spans 14 residues. Between the trimmed V and J ends, which lost 1 base and 2 bases, there was a span of 8 bases. This CDR3 is CASSLLQNTDTQYF. The CDR3 DNA reads as TGCGCCAGCAGCTTGTTGCAGAACACAGATACGCAGTATTTT.

This sequence joins TRBV6-6 and TRBJ1-2; no reliable D call. The V end lost 4 bases, the J end lost 7 bases, and 13 bases lay between the germline ends. CDR3 size: 13 residues. Germline CDR1 is MNHNY and CDR2 is SVGAGI (reference sequence). The CDR3 sequence: CASSFGEGGGYTF. The CDR3 bases are TGTGCCAGCAGTTTCGGGGAGGGCGGTGGCTACACCTTC.